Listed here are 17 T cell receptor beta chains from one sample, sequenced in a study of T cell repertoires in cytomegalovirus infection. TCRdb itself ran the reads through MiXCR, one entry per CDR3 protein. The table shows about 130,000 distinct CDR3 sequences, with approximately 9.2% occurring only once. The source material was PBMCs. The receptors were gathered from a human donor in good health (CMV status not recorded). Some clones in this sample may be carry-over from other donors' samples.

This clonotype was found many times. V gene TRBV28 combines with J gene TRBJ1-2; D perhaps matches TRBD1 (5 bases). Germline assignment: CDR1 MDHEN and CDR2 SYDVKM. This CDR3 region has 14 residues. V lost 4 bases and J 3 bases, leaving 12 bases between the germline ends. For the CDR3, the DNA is TGTGCCAGCAGTTACCGTGGGACGGACTATGGCTACACCTTC. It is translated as CASSYRGTDYGYTF.

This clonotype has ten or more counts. CDR3 DNA sequence: TGCAGTGCTAGAGGGTCCTCGGCCCGCAATCAGCCCCAGCATTTT. This encodes CSARGSSARNQPQHF. This chain links TRBV20-1 with TRBJ1-5; D is uncertain. The CDR3 is 15 amino acids. V was cut by 1 base and J by 2 bases, with 12 bases left in between. The germline CDR1 and CDR2 sequences are DFQATT and SNEGSKA (reference sequence).

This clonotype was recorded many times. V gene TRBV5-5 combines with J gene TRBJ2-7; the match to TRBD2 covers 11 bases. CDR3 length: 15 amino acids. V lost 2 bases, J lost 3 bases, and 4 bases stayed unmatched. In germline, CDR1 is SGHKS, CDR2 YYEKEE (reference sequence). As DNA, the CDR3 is TGTGCCAGCAGCTTCGAAGGGACTAGCGGCTACGAGCAGTACTTC. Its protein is CASSFEGTSGYEQYF.

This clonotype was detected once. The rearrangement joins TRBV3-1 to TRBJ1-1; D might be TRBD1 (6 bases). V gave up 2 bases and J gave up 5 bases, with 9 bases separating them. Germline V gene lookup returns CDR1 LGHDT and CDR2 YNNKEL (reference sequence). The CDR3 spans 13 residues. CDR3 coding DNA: TGTGCCAGCAGCCAAAACGGACAGACTGAAGCTTTCTTT. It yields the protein CASSQNGQTEAFF.

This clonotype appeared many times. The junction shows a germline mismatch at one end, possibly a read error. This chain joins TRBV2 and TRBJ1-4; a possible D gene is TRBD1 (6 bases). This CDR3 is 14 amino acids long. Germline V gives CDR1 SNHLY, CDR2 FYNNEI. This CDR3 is CASRVGTTHEKLFF. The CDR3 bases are TGTGCCAGCAGGGTCGGGACAACTCATGAAAAACTGTTTTTT.

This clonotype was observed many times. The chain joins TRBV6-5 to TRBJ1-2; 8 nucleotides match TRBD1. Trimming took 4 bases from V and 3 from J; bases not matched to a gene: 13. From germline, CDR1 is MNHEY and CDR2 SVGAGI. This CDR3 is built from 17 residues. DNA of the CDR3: TGTGCCAGCAGTTCGAGCGGGACAGGTTCGGCGGACTATGGCTACACCTTC. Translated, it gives CASSSSGTGSADYGYTF.

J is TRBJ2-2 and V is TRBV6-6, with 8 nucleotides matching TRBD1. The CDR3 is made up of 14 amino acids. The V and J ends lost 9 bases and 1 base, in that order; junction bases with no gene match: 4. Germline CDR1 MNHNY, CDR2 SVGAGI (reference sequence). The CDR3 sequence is CASSDRVNTGELFF. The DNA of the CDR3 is TGTGCCAGTTCGGACAGGGTGAACACCGGGGAGCTGTTTTTT.

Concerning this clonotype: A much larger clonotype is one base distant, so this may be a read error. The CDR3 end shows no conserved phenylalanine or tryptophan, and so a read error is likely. The CDR3 nucleotides read TGTGCCAGCAATCGAGACAGCTATGGCTACACCGTC. Its protein is CASNRDSYGYTV. The rearrangement links TRBV2 to TRBJ1-2; D is perhaps TRBD1 (5 bases). This CDR3 spans 12 amino acids. Trimming took 7 bases from V and 4 from J, leaving 10 bases between them. CDR1 is SNHLY, CDR2 FYNNEI, per germline.

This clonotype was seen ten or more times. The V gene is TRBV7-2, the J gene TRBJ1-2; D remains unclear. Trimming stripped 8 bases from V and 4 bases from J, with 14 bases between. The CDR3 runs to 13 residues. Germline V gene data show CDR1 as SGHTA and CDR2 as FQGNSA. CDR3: CASSGRPGYGYTF. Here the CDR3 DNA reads TGTGCCAGCTCGGGCAGACCTGGCTATGGCTACACCTTC.

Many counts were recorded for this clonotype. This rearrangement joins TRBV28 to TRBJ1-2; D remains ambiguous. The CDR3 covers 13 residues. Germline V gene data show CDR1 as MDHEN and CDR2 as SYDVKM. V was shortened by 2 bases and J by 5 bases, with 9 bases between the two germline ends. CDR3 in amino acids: CASSLIGIYGYTF. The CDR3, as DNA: TGTGCCAGCAGTTTAATAGGAATTTATGGCTACACCTTC.

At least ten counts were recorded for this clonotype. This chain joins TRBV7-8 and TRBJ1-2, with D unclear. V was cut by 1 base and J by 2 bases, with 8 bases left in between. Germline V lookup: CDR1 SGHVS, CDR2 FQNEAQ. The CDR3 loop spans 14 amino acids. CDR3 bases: TGTGCCAGCAGCTTAGGGGCGGAGAACTATGGCTACACCTTC. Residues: CASSLGAENYGYTF.

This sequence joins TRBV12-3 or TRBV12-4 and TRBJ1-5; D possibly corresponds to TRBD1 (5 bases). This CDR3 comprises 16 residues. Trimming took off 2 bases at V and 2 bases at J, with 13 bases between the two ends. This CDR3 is CASSLLGEMGNQPQHF. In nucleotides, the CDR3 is TGTGCCAGCAGTTTATTAGGGGAGATGGGCAATCAGCCCCAGCATTTT.

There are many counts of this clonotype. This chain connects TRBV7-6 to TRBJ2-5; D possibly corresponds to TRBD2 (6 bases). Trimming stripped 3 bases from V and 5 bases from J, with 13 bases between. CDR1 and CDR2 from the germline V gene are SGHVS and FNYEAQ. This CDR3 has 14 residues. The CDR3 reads CASSFGGISETQYF. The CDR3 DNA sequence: TGTGCCAGCAGCTTCGGGGGAATCTCGGAGACCCAGTACTTC.

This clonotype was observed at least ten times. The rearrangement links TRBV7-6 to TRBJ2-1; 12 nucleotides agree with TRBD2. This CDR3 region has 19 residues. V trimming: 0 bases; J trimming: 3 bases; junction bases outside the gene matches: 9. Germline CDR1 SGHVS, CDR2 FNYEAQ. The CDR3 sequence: CASSLAYLAGGQGYNEQFF. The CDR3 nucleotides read TGTGCCAGCAGCTTAGCGTACCTAGCGGGGGGGCAGGGCTACAATGAGCAGTTCTTC.

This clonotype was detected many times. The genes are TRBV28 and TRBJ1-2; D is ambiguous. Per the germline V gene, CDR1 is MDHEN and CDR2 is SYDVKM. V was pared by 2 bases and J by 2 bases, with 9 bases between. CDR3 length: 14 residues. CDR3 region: CASSLDTSNYGYTF. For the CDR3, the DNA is TGTGCCAGCAGTTTAGACACTTCCAACTATGGCTACACCTTC.

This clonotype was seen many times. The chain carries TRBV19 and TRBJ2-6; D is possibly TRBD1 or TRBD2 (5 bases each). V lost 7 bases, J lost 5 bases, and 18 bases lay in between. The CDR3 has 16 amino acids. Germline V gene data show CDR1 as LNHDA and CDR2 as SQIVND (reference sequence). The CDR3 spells CASTPSGTSRANVLTF. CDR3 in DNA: TGTGCCAGTACCCCCTCCGGGACCTCCCGGGCCAACGTCCTGACTTTC.

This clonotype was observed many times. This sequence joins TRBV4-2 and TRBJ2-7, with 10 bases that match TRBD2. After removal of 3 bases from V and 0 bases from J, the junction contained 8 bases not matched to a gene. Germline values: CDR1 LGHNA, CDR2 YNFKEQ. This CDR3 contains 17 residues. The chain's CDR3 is CASSQQEGLAFSYEQYF. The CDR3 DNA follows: TGTGCCAGCAGCCAGCAAGAGGGACTAGCGTTCTCCTACGAGCAGTACTTC.